This entry describes one T cell receptor (beta chain). The record originates from a study of blood T cell repertoires in COVID-19. About the research overall: T cells, B-cell-depleted T cells, or PBMCs provided the cDNA or gDNA that served as material.

Sequenced by immunoSEQ multiplex PCR; TCRdb stores in-frame clones only, minus some. The sample has tens of thousands of clones, roughly three quarters seen once. The clonotype was recovered from a human donor in a cohort sampled during active COVID-19. The source material was peripheral blood.

CDR3 in DNA: TGTGCCAGCAGTTTCTTGACAGAAGATTATGGCTACACCTTC. Translation: CASSFLTEDYGYTF. The chain is built from TRBV6-6 and TRBJ1-2, with D perhaps matching TRBD1 (5 bases). The CDR3 covers 14 residues. The germline V gene encodes CDR1 MNHNY and CDR2 SVGAGI (reference sequence). Between the trimmed V and J ends, which lost 4 bases and 5 bases, there was a span of 14 bases.